Below are 19 T cell receptor beta chains sequenced from a single sample in a study of T cells after posttransplantation cyclophosphamide. Busulfan-fludarabine conditioning, marrow transplant, and cyclophosphamide on days +3 and +4 were administered. The table came from immunoSEQ multiplex PCR; TCRdb's copy has only in-frame clones and leaves some out. The sample holds 11,000 or so clones, approximately 80% seen once. The material was PBMCs, obtained after allogeneic stem cell transplant with posttransplant cyclophosphamide. The origin of the receptors is a female patient between 50 and 60 years old who received an allogeneic stem cell transplant from a related donor, was CMV-positive, and had no GVHD. Some T cells may have come from the graft donor.

V gene TRBV5-1 combines with J gene TRBJ2-5; 16 nucleotides agree with TRBD2. The J call may be in error: the DNA end matches TRBJ2-7 better. Germline V gene lookup returns CDR1 SGHRS and CDR2 YFSETQ. The CDR3 sequence is 17 residues long. The CDR3 nucleotides are TGCGCCAGCAGCTCGGGACTAGCGGGGGGGTTCTCCTACGAGCAGTACTTC. Translating gives CASSSGLAGGFSYEQYF.

This chain uses TRBV30 with TRBJ1-5; D not certain. The CDR3 is made up of 13 amino acids. Between the trimmed V and J ends, which lost 7 bases and 2 bases, there was a span of 12 bases. CDR1 and CDR2 (germline): GTSNPN, SVGIG (reference sequence). CDR3 nucleotide sequence: TGTGCCTCCCAAGTCGAGGGCAATCAGCCCCAGCATTTT. Protein sequence: CASQVEGNQPQHF.

V gene TRBV6-5 combines with J gene TRBJ1-2, with TRBD1 identical over 9 bases. Germline CDR1 MNHEY, CDR2 SVGAGI. This CDR3 comprises 13 residues. The V gene end was trimmed by 4 bases and the J gene end by 3 bases; junction bases not matched to a gene: 0. The CDR3 region is CASSWTGDYGYTF. The CDR3 DNA reads as TGTGCCAGCAGTTGGACAGGGGACTATGGCTACACCTTC.

J is TRBJ2-2 and V is TRBV2; 10 nucleotides match TRBD2. The CDR3 totals 17 residues. The V and J ends lost 4 bases and 5 bases, in that order; junction bases with no gene match: 10. Germline CDR1 reads SNHLY; CDR2 reads FYNNEI. The CDR3 reads CASSASSSGGYTGELFF. CDR3 coding DNA: TGTGCCAGCAGTGCTTCCTCTAGCGGGGGCTATACCGGGGAGCTGTTTTTT.

This clone is medium-sized (0.01 to 0.1%) in the sample. V usage is TRBV6-4 and J usage is TRBJ1-2; D is unclear. V was trimmed by 2 bases and J by 4 bases, leaving 17 bases between them. Germline assignment: CDR1 MRHNA and CDR2 SNTAGT. The CDR3 sequence is 16 residues long. The CDR3 region has the DNA TGTGCCAGCAGTGACACCCCGCAGGCCCTCTCCTATGGCTACACCTTC. Protein sequence: CASSDTPQALSYGYTF.

The sample holds a few counts of this clone. The chain joins TRBV7-3 to TRBJ2-1; TRBD1 matches at 8 bases. The CDR3 is 14 amino acids. The germline CDR1 and CDR2 sequences are SGHTA and FQGTGA. With 5 bases clipped from V and 6 bases from J, the junction kept 6 bases outside the gene matches. The CDR3 DNA follows: TGTGCCAGCAGCCATACACAGGGGGTCAATGAGCAGTTCTTC. It yields the protein CASSHTQGVNEQFF.

This chain links TRBV7-2 with TRBJ2-5; D is perhaps TRBD2 (6 bases). CDR1 and CDR2 from the germline V gene are SGHTA and FQGNSA. The CDR3 consists of 13 residues. V was pared by 5 bases and J by 2 bases, with 9 bases between. Here the CDR3 reads CASSGGNQETQYF. The CDR3 coding sequence is TGTGCCAGCAGCGGGGGGAATCAAGAGACCCAGTACTTC.

The rearrangement links TRBV12-5 to TRBJ2-1, with 10 nucleotides matching TRBD2. The V gene end was trimmed by 1 base and the J gene end by 0 bases; junction bases not matched to a gene: 12. Germline-derived CDR1 and CDR2 are LGHNT and FRNRAP. The CDR3 length is 20 residues. The CDR3, as DNA: TGTGCTAGTGGTTTGGCCCTAGTCGCTAGCGGGGGCCCCTCCTACAATGAGCAGTTCTTC. Translation gives CASGLALVASGGPSYNEQFF. The entire variable domain, with the rest obtained from reference TRBV12-5 and TRBJ2-1, is as follows: DARVTQTPRHKVTEMGQEVTMRCQPILGHNTVFWYRQTMMQGLELLAYFRNRAPLDDSGMPKDRFSAEMPDATLATLKIQPSEPRDSAVYFCASGLALVASGGPSYNEQFFGPGTRLTVL.

The chain carries TRBV18 and TRBJ2-7, with 8 bases aligning to TRBD1. CDR1 is KGHSH and CDR2 is LQKENI in the germline V gene. After removal of 6 bases from V and 7 bases from J, the junction contained 17 bases not matched to a gene. The CDR3 extends over 16 amino acids. DNA for the CDR3: TGTGCCAGCTCCGTCACCCGGGACAGGACTTTAGGGGAGCAGTACTTC. Its protein product is CASSVTRDRTLGEQYF.

J is TRBJ2-7 and V is TRBV4-1, with 12 positions matching TRBD1. V trimming: 1 base; J trimming: 5 bases; junction bases outside the gene matches: 3. CDR3 length: 15 residues. Looked up from germline, CDR1 is MGHRA and CDR2 is YSYEKL. CDR3 loop: CASSQVGTGGDEQYF. CDR3 bases: TGCGCCAGCAGCCAAGTCGGGACAGGGGGCGACGAGCAGTACTTC.

The J gene is TRBJ1-5, the V gene TRBV5-6; 8 nucleotides align to TRBD1. Trimming cost V 2 bases and J 7 bases; bases outside gene matches: 5. The CDR3 is made up of 14 amino acids. The germline gives CDR1 SGHDT, CDR2 YYEEEE. CDR3 sequence (DNA): TGTGCCAGCAGCTTCGGACAGGGTAACCAGCCCCAGCATTTT. Translated: CASSFGQGNQPQHF.

This chain connects TRBV19 to TRBJ1-6; 8 bases match TRBD1. V gave up 4 bases and J gave up 10 bases; unmatched junction bases: 6. The CDR3 covers 14 residues. Germline V lookup: CDR1 LNHDA, CDR2 SQIVND (reference sequence). The CDR3 DNA sequence: TGTGCCAGTAGTAAAGGACAGGGTGGCTCACCCCTCCACTTT. This sequence encodes CASSKGQGGSPLHF. Using reference TRBV19 and TRBJ1-6 for the parts outside the CDR3, the full variable domain is DGGITQSPKYLFRKEGQNVTLSCEQNLNHDAMYWYRQDPGQGLRLIYYSQIVNDFQKGDIAEGYSVSREKKESFPLTVTSAQKNPTAFYLCASSKGQGGSPLHFGNGTRLTVT.

The chain recombines TRBV19 with TRBJ2-7; TRBD1 aligns across 9 bases. The CDR3 sequence is 14 residues long. Trimming at V came to 5 bases and at J to 2 bases, leaving 4 bases not matched to a gene. Germline loops: CDR1 LNHDA, CDR2 SQIVND (reference sequence). The CDR3, as DNA: TGTGCCAGTAGTCCTGGACAGGGGACCTACGAGCAGTACTTC. Its protein is CASSPGQGTYEQYF.

The chain links TRBV4-1 to TRBJ2-1, with 8 bases that match TRBD1. In germline, CDR1 is MGHRA, CDR2 YSYEKL. This CDR3 region has 16 residues. J gave up 2 bases and V 5 bases, and 8 bases lay outside the gene matches. The CDR3 DNA reads as TGCGCCAGCAGCATCAGGGGGCCTTTCACCTACAATGAGCAGTTCTTC. Amino acids: CASSIRGPFTYNEQFF.

The chain is built from TRBV5-1 and TRBJ1-1; a possible D gene is TRBD1 (6 bases). Looked up from germline, CDR1 is SGHRS and CDR2 is YFSETQ. This CDR3 spans 14 amino acids. V gave up 6 bases and J gave up 0 bases, with 12 bases separating them. CDR3 sequence (DNA): TGCGCCAGCACCCGGACAGCTATGAACACTGAAGCTTTCTTT. Translated, it gives CASTRTAMNTEAFF.

The chain is built from TRBV5-1 and TRBJ2-1; 9 nucleotides agree with TRBD1. The trim removed 4 bases at V and 5 bases at J, leaving 4 bases unmatched. The CDR3 contains 14 residues. Germline CDR1 reads SGHRS; CDR2 reads YFSETQ. The CDR3 coding sequence is TGCGCCAGCAGCCAACAGGGGGCCGACAATGAGCAGTTCTTC. This gives the protein CASSQQGADNEQFF.

This clone was observed a single time. This chain connects TRBV7-2 to TRBJ1-1, with D possibly TRBD1 on 5 matching bases. Germline V gives CDR1 SGHTA, CDR2 FQGNSA. Trimming pared 3 bases from V and 2 bases from J, leaving 7 bases between. CDR3 length equals 13 residues. The CDR3 nucleotides read TGTGCCAGCAGCTTGACAGAAAACACTGAAGCTTTCTTT. Translating it yields CASSLTENTEAFF.

The V gene is TRBV5-1, the J gene TRBJ2-2; 8 nucleotides line up with TRBD1. CDR1 is SGHRS and CDR2 is YFSETQ in the germline V gene. The CDR3 spans 15 residues. The ends lost 6 bases at V and 6 bases at J; junction bases unmatched: 10. The chain's CDR3 is CASTPDGQGAGELFF. The CDR3 DNA is TGCGCCAGCACCCCTGACGGACAGGGCGCCGGGGAGCTGTTTTTT.

CDR3 in amino acids: CASSFGTSDTGELFF. CDR3 bases: TGTGCCAGCAGCTTCGGCACCAGCGACACCGGGGAGCTGTTTTTT. V and J are TRBV7-6 and TRBJ2-2, with D uncertain. V was shortened by 3 bases and J by 3 bases, with 11 bases between the two germline ends. Germline CDR1 is SGHVS and CDR2 is FNYEAQ. The CDR3 is 15 amino acids.